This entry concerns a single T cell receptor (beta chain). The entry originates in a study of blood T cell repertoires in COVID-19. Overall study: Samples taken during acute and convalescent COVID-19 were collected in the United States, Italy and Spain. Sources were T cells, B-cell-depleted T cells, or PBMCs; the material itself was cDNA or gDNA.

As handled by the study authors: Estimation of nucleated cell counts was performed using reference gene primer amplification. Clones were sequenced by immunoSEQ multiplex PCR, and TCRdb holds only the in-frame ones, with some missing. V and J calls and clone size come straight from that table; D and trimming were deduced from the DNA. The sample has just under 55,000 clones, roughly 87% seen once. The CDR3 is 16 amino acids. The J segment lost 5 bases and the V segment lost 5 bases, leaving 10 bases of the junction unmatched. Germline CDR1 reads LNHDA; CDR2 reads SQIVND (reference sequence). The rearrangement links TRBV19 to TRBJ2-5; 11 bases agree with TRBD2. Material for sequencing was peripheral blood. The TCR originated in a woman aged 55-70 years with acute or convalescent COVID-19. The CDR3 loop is CASSELAGGGGETQYF. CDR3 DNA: TGTGCCAGTAGTGAGCTAGCGGGAGGAGGCGGGGAGACCCAGTACTTC. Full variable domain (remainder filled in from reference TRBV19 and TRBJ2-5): DGGITQSPKYLFRKEGQNVTLSCEQNLNHDAMYWYRQDPGQGLRLIYYSQIVNDFQKGDIAEGYSVSREKKESFPLTVTSAQKNPTAFYLCASSELAGGGGETQYFGPGTRLLVL.